These T cell receptor beta chains were read from a single sample in a study of identical twins. TCRdb re-called the 5' RACE reads through MiXCR, storing one row per CDR3 protein. Of 1.5 million to 2 million distinct CDR3 sequences listed, about 32% are singletons. What was sequenced was cord blood. These receptors came from a newborn girl in good health. CDR3s include the opening cysteine and the closing phenylalanine or tryptophan. Each record gives: J gene, V gene, D gene, clone size, CDR3 DNA, CDR3 protein. The D gene is left open where the match is weak. Clone size is not always given. Where it is, it says once, few, many or a class for expanded clones.

TRBJ1-6	TRBV25-1	-	few	TGTGCCAGCAGTGAATATCTCGGACACCCCCGTTCACCCCTCCACTTT	CASSEYLGHPRSPLHF
TRBJ2-2	TRBV7-2	-	-	TGTGCCAGCAGCTTAGTCTCGGCGAACACCGGGGAGCTGTTTTTT	CASSLVSANTGELFF
TRBJ2-5	TRBV20-1	TRBD2	few	TGCAGTGCTCCCTACTGGGCTAGCGGGCAAGAGACCCAGTACTTC	CSAPYWASGQETQYF
TRBJ1-3	TRBV20-1	-	few	TGCAGTGCTAGAGATGGAGGGGCTGGAAACACCATATATTTT	CSARDGGAGNTIYF
TRBJ1-2	TRBV9	-	few	TGTGCCAGCAGCGTAGATGGGGACGGCTACACCTTC	CASSVDGDGYTF
TRBJ2-2	TRBV4-2	-	-	TGTGCCAGCAGCCAAGTGGCTACCACCGGGGAGCTGTTTTTT	CASSQVATTGELFF
TRBJ2-5	TRBV10-3	-	few	TGTGCCATCAGTGATGAAGTACTAATGGAGACCCAGTACTTC	CAISDEVLMETQYF
TRBJ2-2	TRBV5-4	TRBD2	few	TGTGCCTCGGGACTAGCGGGAGCTAACACCGGGGAGCTGTTTTTT	CASGLAGANTGELFF
TRBJ2-7	TRBV10-3	TRBD1	-	TGTGCCATCAGTGATTGGGACAGGGAGGACGAGCAGTACTTC	CAISDWDREDEQYF
TRBJ2-3	TRBV10-3	-	-	TGTGCCATCAGTTTAGGCGGTTCAGATACGCAGTATTTT	CAISLGGSDTQYF
TRBJ1-5	TRBV5-1	TRBD1	-	TGCGCCAGCAGCTTGGATGACAGGGGCAATCAGCCCCAGCATTTT	CASSLDDRGNQPQHF
TRBJ2-1	TRBV6-5	TRBD2	-	TGTGCCAGCAGTTACTCGAATTTCTGGACTAGGAAGAATGAGCAGTTCTTC	CASSYSNFWTRKNEQFF
TRBJ2-1	TRBV29-1	TRBD1	-	TGCAGCGTTTCCCAGGTCAGGGGGCAAGAGACCCAGTTCTTC	CSVSQVRGQETQFF
TRBJ2-1	TRBV27	-	-	TGTGCCAGCAGTTCGGCGGGCGATGAGCAGTTCTTC	CASSSAGDEQFF
TRBJ2-5	TRBV27	TRBD1	-	TGTGCCAGCAGTCACGACAGGGTGTCAGAGACCCAGTACTTC	CASSHDRVSETQYF
TRBJ1-2	TRBV7-2	-	-	TGTGCCAGCAGCTTAAGGTGGGGACCTAACTATGGCTACACCTTC	CASSLRWGPNYGYTF
TRBJ1-2	TRBV12-3/TRBV12-4	-	-	TGTGCCATCAGGGTGACTGGGGACTATGGCTACACCTTC	CAIRVTGDYGYTF
TRBJ1-2	TRBV2	-	-	TGTGCCAGCAGCGGCAATCCTTATTTACATGGCTACACCTTC	CASSGNPYLHGYTF
TRBJ2-3	TRBV14	-	few	TGTGCCAGCAGCCAAGATCGGGACTGGCCTTACGGGGATACGCAGTATTTT	CASSQDRDWPYGDTQYF
TRBJ2-3	TRBV7-2	-	-	TGTGCCAGCAGCTTAGGGGTTAGCGGAAGGCAGTATTTT	CASSLGVSGRQYF
TRBJ1-6	TRBV20-1	-	-	TGCAGTGCTAGTATACGGGGGATAAGGTCACCCTTCCACTTT	CSASIRGIRSPFHF
TRBJ2-5	TRBV12-3/TRBV12-4	TRBD2	-	TGTGCCAGCAGTTTCTTTTGGCCGGGACTAGCCGAAGAGACCCAGTACTTC	CASSFFWPGLAEETQYF
TRBJ2-7	TRBV2	-	-	TGTGCCAGCCTCCGGGACAAGTACTACGAGCAGTACTTC	CASLRDKYYEQYF
TRBJ2-3	TRBV12-3/TRBV12-4	TRBD2	few	TGTGCCACCTTAGCGGGGGCCAGCACAGATACGCAGTATTTT	CATLAGASTDTQYF
TRBJ1-2	TRBV9	-	many	TGTGCCAGCAGCGAAGCCCCGGGAGGTAACTATGGCTACACCTTC	CASSEAPGGNYGYTF
TRBJ2-2	TRBV20-1	-	once	TGCAGTGCTAGAGATGACCCCGACACCGGGGAGCTGTTTTTT	CSARDDPDTGELFF
TRBJ2-7	TRBV7-9	TRBD2	-	TGTGCCAGCAGCTTAATTAGCGGGGGGGTCTACGAGCAGTACTTC	CASSLISGGVYEQYF
TRBJ2-7	TRBV11-2	-	many	TGTGCCAGCAGCTTAGTGGGTAGCGAGCAGTACTTC	CASSLVGSEQYF
TRBJ2-3	TRBV20-1	-	few	TGCAGTGCCGAGCGGACGACAGATACGCAGTATTTT	CSAERTTDTQYF
TRBJ2-1	TRBV10-3	TRBD2	-	TGTGCCATCAGTGGGACTAGACGGAACAATGAGCAGTTCTTC	CAISGTRRNNEQFF
TRBJ2-7	TRBV7-9	TRBD1	few	TGTGCCAGCAGCTTAAGGACAGGGAGCCTCTACGAGCAGTACTTC	CASSLRTGSLYEQYF
TRBJ2-1	TRBV5-6	-	-	TGTGCCAGCAGCCACACAGGGTATGGTGAGCAGTTCTTC	CASSHTGYGEQFF
TRBJ2-5	TRBV6-2/TRBV6-3	-	-	TGTGCCAGCAGTACCCGACTAGTGTCGACCTACAATGGGCAGTACTTC	CASSTRLVSTYNGQYF
TRBJ2-7	TRBV29-1	-	few	TGCAGCGTAGGGACTCCCAGCTCCTACAATGAGCAGTACTTC	CSVGTPSSYNEQYF
TRBJ2-1	TRBV27	-	-	TGTGCCAGCAGTTTAGCAGGGCAGAATGAGCAGTTCTTC	CASSLAGQNEQFF
TRBJ1-2	TRBV15	-	-	TGTGCCACCAGCAGAGGACCAGGGAAGAATGGCTACACCTTC	CATSRGPGKNGYTF
TRBJ1-2	TRBV7-2	TRBD1	-	TGTGCCAGCAGCATAGGGACAGGGGCCCACTATGGCTACACCTTC	CASSIGTGAHYGYTF
TRBJ2-7	TRBV20-1	-	few	TGCAGTGCGGCGCGGGGGCCCGCTGACGAGCAGTACTTC	CSAARGPADEQYF
TRBJ2-3	TRBV11-2	TRBD1	-	TGTGCCAGCAGCTTAGGAGGGGGGACAGGGTGGGATACGCAGTATTTT	CASSLGGGTGWDTQYF
TRBJ1-2	TRBV29-1	TRBD1	once	TGCAGCGTTGAATCGGACAGGTTTAACTATGGCTACACCTTC	CSVESDRFNYGYTF